This T cell receptor beta chain came from a study of T cells expressing NK-cell markers. On the study more broadly: Just one sequenced donor of eight was HCMV-seronegative, while seven were seropositive. Whole-study results and caveats: One observes that, in a handful of donors, these clonotypes were also the leading ones within the CD3+CD56-NKG2C+ fraction. Top CD8+ clonotypes included the dominant CD3+CD56+NKG2C+ clonotypes in roughly 6 donors.

This CDR3 is 12 amino acids long. Generation of TCR beta cDNA was performed by 5'RACE template switching incorporating UMIs. TCRdb derives one entry per CDR3 protein from the 5' RACE reads, leaving out DNA. This sample carries roughly 280,000 distinct CDR3 sequences, with about 0.39% going to the ten biggest clones. As to this clonotype: The antigen is unknown.

This receptor was taken from a man younger than 35 in good health. Source material: blood T cells: a sorted CD56 or NKG2C T cell subset, CD4+ or CD8+ T cells, or bulk PBMC T cells (not recorded which). The rearrangement links TRBV23-1 to TRBJ2-5; TCRdb picks TRBD1, but there is no DNA to check that call. TRBV23-1 is labeled an ORF, and its function is uncertain. The CDR3 region is CASQGQKETQYF.